The clone carrying this T cell receptor beta chain has only a few counts. Antigen specificity is unknown. The data belong to a study of blood T cells in healthy people across ages. Findings of the study overall: Strong correlation was found linking TCR beta diversity to naive T cell percentage.

Germline loops: CDR1 SNHLY, CDR2 FYNNEI. Trimming stripped 3 bases from V and 2 bases from J, with 12 bases between. The length of the CDR3 is 15 residues. For the second PCR, which ran for 7 to 11 cycles, a sample-barcoded 5' primer and a J-beta primer mix were used. TCRdb passed the 5' RACE reads through MiXCR, listing each CDR3 protein once. The sample records fewer than 1 million distinct CDR3 sequences, about 42% being singletons. The chain couples TRBV2 to TRBJ2-3; D ambiguous. This TCR was recovered from a man aged 55 to 69 in good health. Sequencing was performed on blood. The CDR3 sequence is CASSDRSKFTDTQYF. The CDR3 region has the DNA TGTGCCAGCAGTGACAGGAGTAAATTCACAGATACGCAGTATTTT.